These T cell receptor beta chains were read from a single sample in a study of blood T cell repertoires in COVID-19. The method was immunoSEQ multiplex PCR; TCRdb's version includes in-frame clones alone and lacks a portion of them. Of under 300,000 clones listed, approximately 85% were seen once; the top ten hold around 0.8%. What was sequenced was peripheral blood. These receptors all come from a woman in her twenties or thirties with acute or convalescent COVID-19. CDR3s include the opening cysteine and the closing phenylalanine or tryptophan. D genes are given only for firm matches. Not every row has a clone size; where given, it reads once, few, many or a size class.

>TRBV18|TRBJ2-5|-|TRBD2
TGTGCCAGCTCACCACCTCGCGGGAGGGCCGGGGAGACCCAGTACTTC
CASSPPRGRAGETQYF
>TRBV19|TRBJ2-3|-|-
TGTGCCAGTAGCCTAGATGTCCCAGATACGCAGTATTTT
CASSLDVPDTQYF
>TRBV7-2|TRBJ1-2|-|TRBD1
TGTGCCAGCAGCACACGGACAGGGGGCGTTGGCTACACCTTC
CASSTRTGGVGYTF
>TRBV2|TRBJ1-1|-|-
TGTGCCAGCAGTGATGGAGGGAACACTGAAGCTTTCTTT
CASSDGGNTEAFF
>TRBV14|TRBJ2-4|-|-
TGTGCCAGCAGCCAAAGCGACAGGGCCAAAAACATTCAGTACTTC
CASSQSDRAKNIQYF
>TRBV3-1/TRBV3-2|TRBJ2-6|once|-
TGTGCCACCAGAGGGGTCTACTCTGGGGCCAACGTCCTGACTTTC
CATRGVYSGANVLTF
>TRBV10-3|TRBJ2-1|-|TRBD1
TGTGCCATCAGTGAAGGCAAAGGGGGGACAGGGGGAAATGAGCAGTTCTTC
CAISEGKGGTGGNEQFF
>TRBV7-2|TRBJ2-1|-|-
TGTGCCAGCAGCCGGTACTTTGGCGGGAACGAGCAGTTCTTC
CASSRYFGGNEQFF
>TRBV6-5|TRBJ1-2|-|TRBD1
TGTGCCAGCAGTTACTCGGGGTCAGGGGGCAATGGCTACACCTTC
CASSYSGSGGNGYTF
>TRBV11-2|TRBJ2-1|-|-
TGTGCCAGCAGCCTAAAGCGGATCCAGCAGTTCTTC
CASSLKRIQQFF
>TRBV13|TRBJ2-7|-|TRBD2
TGTGCCAGCCAGGCCACTAGCGGCAGCTCCTACGAGCAGTACTTC
CASQATSGSSYEQYF
>TRBV11-3|TRBJ2-5|-|TRBD2
TGTGCCAGCAGCTCGGGACTAGCGGGGCAAGAGACCCAGTACTTC
CASSSGLAGQETQYF
>TRBV19|TRBJ2-2|-|TRBD2
TGTGCCAGTAGTATGGGACTAGCGACCGGGGAGCTGTTTTTT
CASSMGLATGELFF
>TRBV7-3|TRBJ2-2|-|TRBD1
TGTGCCAGCAGCTGGACAGGGGGCGCCGGGGAGCTGTTTTTT
CASSWTGGAGELFF
>TRBV5-5|TRBJ1-3|-|-
TGTGCCAGCAGCTTGGCGTTCCGGAGCTCTGGAAACACCATATATTTT
CASSLAFRSSGNTIYF
>TRBV5-1|TRBJ2-7|-|-
TGCGCCAGCAGCTTGGGGGGGCAGATCTACGAGCAGTACTTC
CASSLGGQIYEQYF
>TRBV19|TRBJ2-5|once|TRBD2
TGTGCCAGTAGTCCAGCGGCTAGCGGGACTCGAGAGACCCAGTACTTC
CASSPAASGTRETQYF
>TRBV4-3|TRBJ2-1|-|TRBD1
TGCGCCAGCAGCCAAGGACAGGGGGCGGGCAATGAGCAGTTCTTC
CASSQGQGAGNEQFF
>TRBV7-8|TRBJ2-2|-|-
TGTGCCAGCAGCCGAGGGGTAGCGGAGGCGAACACCGGGGAGCTGTTTTTT
CASSRGVAEANTGELFF
>TRBV7-9|TRBJ1-2|-|-
TGTGCCAGCAGCCCAGGGGCCAGGGACTATGGCTACACCTTC
CASSPGARDYGYTF
>TRBV6-5|TRBJ1-2|-|-
TGTGCCAGCAGTTCCTTGGGGGCCCCGGGTGGCTACACCTTC
CASSSLGAPGGYTF
>TRBV9|TRBJ1-4|-|-
TGTGCCAGCAGCGTAGGGGCCGCAGTAGTTGAAAAACTGTTTTTT
CASSVGAAVVEKLFF
>TRBV7-3|TRBJ1-2|-|-
TGTGCCAGCAGCTCAACTTTAGCTAACTATGGCTACACCTTC
CASSSTLANYGYTF
>TRBV3-1/TRBV3-2|TRBJ2-5|-|TRBD2
TGTGCCAGCAGCGGCACTAGCGGGAGGACTCCGTTCCAAGAGACCCAGTACTTC
CASSGTSGRTPFQETQYF
>TRBV5-6|TRBJ1-3|-|-
TGTGCCAGCAGCTTGATGTTAGGTCAGGGACACTCTGGAAACACCATATATTTT
CASSLMLGQGHSGNTIYF
>TRBV23-1|TRBJ1-4|-|-
TGCGCCAGCAGTCAATCCGCTTTTGGAGGGTGGGCAACTAATGAAAAACTGTTTTTT
CASSQSAFGGWATNEKLFF
>TRBV10-3|TRBJ1-2|-|TRBD1
TGTGCCACCGGACAGGGGAACAACTATGGCTACACCTTC
CATGQGNNYGYTF
>TRBV7-9|TRBJ1-2|few|TRBD1
TGTGCCAGCAGCCCGACAGGGGACGGCTATGGCTACACCTTC
CASSPTGDGYGYTF
>TRBV25-1|TRBJ2-1|-|TRBD2
TGTGCCAGCAGTGAAGGGACTAGCGGGAGCCCAGCGTACAATGAGCAGTTCTTC
CASSEGTSGSPAYNEQFF
>TRBV29-1|TRBJ2-7|-|TRBD1
TGCAGCGCACAGGACAGGGGGCCCTACGAGCAGTACTTC
CSAQDRGPYEQYF
>TRBV5-1|TRBJ2-7|-|-
TGCGCCAGCAGCTTGGATGGCGGAAACTACGAGCAGTACTTC
CASSLDGGNYEQYF
>TRBV30|TRBJ2-7|-|-
TGTGCCTGGAGTGCGGGGAGCCGCCGCTCCTACGAGCAGTACTTC
CAWSAGSRRSYEQYF
>TRBV18|TRBJ2-3|-|TRBD2
TGTGCCAGCTCATTCAAGGCGGCGGGAGTGGGAAGCACAGATACGCAGTATTTT
CASSFKAAGVGSTDTQYF
>TRBV28|TRBJ2-7|-|-
TGTGCCAGCAGCCCGCCTACCCTCGAGCAGTACTTC
CASSPPTLEQYF
>TRBV10-3|TRBJ2-1|few|-
TGTGCCATCAGGGAAGGACTAAACAACAATGAGCAGTTCTTC
CAIREGLNNNEQFF
>TRBV6-2/TRBV6-3|TRBJ1-2|-|-
TGTGCCAGCAGCCAGACGACAGGTGGAAGTGGCTACACCTTC
CASSQTTGGSGYTF
>TRBV4-3|TRBJ1-5|-|-
TGCGCCAGCAGCCAAGCTGAAGGGGTGGCTCAGCCCCAGCATTTT
CASSQAEGVAQPQHF
>TRBV11-2|TRBJ2-5|-|TRBD2
TGTGCCAGCAGCCGAGGACTAGCGGGACAAGAGACCCAGTACTTC
CASSRGLAGQETQYF
>TRBV4-1|TRBJ2-6|-|TRBD1
TGCGCCAGCAGCCCCTGGACAGGGGATACATCTGGGGCCAACGTCCTGACTTTC
CASSPWTGDTSGANVLTF
>TRBV4-2|TRBJ2-7|-|-
TGTGCCAGCAGCCCCGCCTTACACTACGAGCAGTACTTC
CASSPALHYEQYF
>TRBV29-1|TRBJ2-5|-|TRBD2
TGCAGCGTTGGACTAGCGGTCCAAGAGACCCAGTACTTC
CSVGLAVQETQYF
>TRBV23-1|TRBJ2-5|-|-
TGCGCCAGCAGGTACAAGAAAGAGACCCAGTACTTC
CASRYKKETQYF
>TRBV4-2|TRBJ2-3|once|-
TGTGCCAGCAGCCAAGATGGTATAGGGGGAAGCACAGATACGCAGTATTTT
CASSQDGIGGSTDTQYF
>TRBV10-3|TRBJ2-3|-|TRBD2
TGTACCTCGAGCGGGAGAAACACAGATACGCAGTATTTT
CTSSGRNTDTQYF
>TRBV27|TRBJ2-2|-|-
TGTGCCAGCAGTTTGAGCACCGGGGAGCTGTTTTTT
CASSLSTGELFF
>TRBV11-2|TRBJ2-1|-|-
TGTGCCAGCAGCCAGTACGGCGGACAAAGCTCCTACAATGAGCAGTTCTTC
CASSQYGGQSSYNEQFF
>TRBV19|TRBJ1-5|-|TRBD1
TGTGCCAGTAGTAGCCGGGACAGGGTGAGGCCCCAGCATTTT
CASSSRDRVRPQHF
>TRBV9|TRBJ2-1|-|TRBD2
TGTGCCAGCAGCGTAGATTCCCCCTCTAGCGGGAGCTCCTACAATGAGCAGTTCTTC
CASSVDSPSSGSSYNEQFF
>TRBV6-4|TRBJ2-1|-|TRBD2
TGTGCCAGCAGTGGGGTTAGCGGGAGGGTACCCTACAATGAGCAGTTCTTC
CASSGVSGRVPYNEQFF
>TRBV11-1|TRBJ1-3|-|TRBD1
TGTGCCAGCAGCTATGCAGGGGGCTCTGGAAACACCATATATTTT
CASSYAGGSGNTIYF
>TRBV7-6|TRBJ2-1|-|-
TGTGCCAGCAGCGTCGGACAGTCCCCGCTCTACAATGAGCAGTTCTTC
CASSVGQSPLYNEQFF
>TRBV30|TRBJ1-4|-|-
TGTGCCTGGGCCGAAATGAAGGCGGGGGAAAAACTGTTTTTT
CAWAEMKAGEKLFF
>TRBV2|TRBJ2-7|-|-
TGTGCCAGCAGGGCGTCGACCACAGGAGAGCAGTACTTC
CASRASTTGEQYF
>TRBV6-6|TRBJ1-5|-|-
TGTGCCAGCAGTTACCAAGCGGGGTCCAATCAGCCCCAGCATTTT
CASSYQAGSNQPQHF